This T cell receptor beta chain was documented in a study of cytomegalovirus exposure and HLA in healthy donors. The CDR3 length is 14 residues. Germline-derived CDR1 and CDR2 are GTSNPN and SVGIG (reference sequence). Trimming took off 1 base at V and 0 bases at J, with 7 bases between the two ends. Data came from immunoSEQ multiplex PCR; TCRdb stores just in-frame clones and leaves some out. The sample holds approximately 230,000 clones; about 90% are singletons and the top ten take around 13%. Input material: PBMCs. The chain is built from TRBV30 and TRBJ2-1; D is undetermined. The TCR originated in a man between 18 and 35 years old in good health and CMV-seropositive. CDR3 loop: CAWSAPLSYNEQFF. Here the CDR3 DNA reads TGTGCCTGGAGTGCCCCCCTCTCCTACAATGAGCAGTTCTTC.